The TCR beta chain described here comes from a study of healthy donors' naive CD4 and CD8 T cells. Trimming removed 8 bases from V and 3 bases from J, with 11 bases in between. This CDR3 comprises 13 residues. Each TCR library used approximately 500 ng of total RNA and a linear amplification protocol. A single record per CDR3 protein comes from TCRdb applying MiXCR to the reads. The sample has 180,000 or so distinct CDR3 sequences, around 70% seen once; the top ten hold approximately 2.5%. This TCR was recovered from a pool of human donors in good health; the sample pools cells from several healthy donors. Sequencing input: naive CD4+ and CD8+ T cells sorted from blood, pooled from several donors. The chain has TRBV12-3 or TRBV12-4 and TRBJ1-3; D is perhaps TRBD1 (6 bases). CDR3 loop: CASQPRGGNTIYF. Here the CDR3 DNA reads TGTGCCAGCCAACCCAGGGGTGGAAACACCATATATTTT.